These 20 T cell receptor beta chains were sequenced from one sample in a study of blood T cell repertoires in COVID-19. Repertoires were generated with immunoSEQ multiplex PCR, while TCRdb's copy carries only in-frame clones and drops some. The sample contains 84,000 or so clones, roughly 80% of which appear only once. Sequencing was carried out using peripheral blood. These receptors were obtained from a woman aged 80 or older with acute or convalescent COVID-19.

This chain joins TRBV7-9 and TRBJ2-1; D possibly corresponds to TRBD2 (6 bases). Germline CDR1 is SEHNR and CDR2 is FQNEAQ (reference sequence). The CDR3 runs to 14 residues. V gave up 4 bases and J gave up 2 bases, with 9 bases separating them. For the CDR3, the DNA is TGTGCCAGCAGCTCCCGGGGGACCTACAATGAGCAGTTCTTC. This codes for CASSSRGTYNEQFF.

This clone has a handful of counts. The chain carries TRBV6-5 and TRBJ1-1, with TRBD1 matching 8 bases. The CDR3 totals 14 residues. Per the germline V gene, CDR1 is MNHEY and CDR2 is SVGAGI. V lost 4 bases, J lost 4 bases, and 5 bases stayed unmatched. CDR3 nucleotides: TGTGCCAGCAGTTCCCAGGGGGCGGGCACTGAAGCTTTCTTT. It translates to CASSSQGAGTEAFF.

The genes are TRBV5-6 and TRBJ2-7, with TRBD1 matching over 11 bases. The CDR3 is 16 residues long. The trim removed 1 base at V and 5 bases at J, leaving 8 bases unmatched. The germline gives CDR1 SGHDT, CDR2 YYEEEE. This chain's CDR3 is CASSLFLGQGDHEQYF. The CDR3 DNA reads TGTGCCAGCAGCTTGTTTCTGGGACAGGGGGACCACGAGCAGTACTTC. Full variable domain (outside the CDR3, taken from reference TRBV5-6 and TRBJ2-7): DAGVTQSPTHLIKTRGQQVTLRCSPKSGHDTVSWYQQALGQGPQFIFQYYEEEERQRGNFPDRFSGHQFPNYSSELNVNALLLGDSALYLCASSLFLGQGDHEQYFGPGTRLTVT.

The chain recombines TRBV3-1 (or the pseudogene TRBV3-2) with TRBJ1-5; TRBD1 matches 8 bases. Germline-derived CDR1 and CDR2 are LGHDT and YNNKEL (reference sequence). V was pared by 6 bases and J by 4 bases, with 5 bases of the junction left unmatched. The CDR3 has 14 amino acids. For the CDR3, the DNA is TGTGCCAGCAGTTACACAGGGGGTAATCAGCCCCAGCATTTT. Encoded protein: CASSYTGGNQPQHF.

The rearrangement joins TRBV7-9 to TRBJ2-3; D possibly corresponds to TRBD1 (8 bases). Per the germline V gene, CDR1 is SEHNR and CDR2 is FQNEAQ (reference sequence). CDR3 length: 17 amino acids. Trimming removed 0 bases at V and 3 bases at J, with 16 bases between. CDR3 in amino acids: CASSLASRGRGTDTQYF. The CDR3 DNA follows: TGTGCCAGCAGCTTAGCGAGCAGGGGGCGGGGGACAGATACGCAGTATTTT.

The chain recombines TRBV10-2 with TRBJ2-3; 9 positions match TRBD2. The CDR3 covers 15 residues. V was pared by 4 bases and J by 4 bases, with 6 bases of the junction left unmatched. The germline gives CDR1 WSHSY, CDR2 SAAADI. CDR3 nucleotides: TGCGCCAGCAGTGCTCCTAGCGGGGCTTCAGATACGCAGTATTTT. This codes for CASSAPSGASDTQYF.

This clone showed up just a few times. The chain uses TRBV28 and TRBJ1-2; TRBD1 agrees at 7 bases. The CDR3 is 16 residues long. The germline CDR1 and CDR2 sequences are MDHEN and SYDVKM. The V and J ends lost 5 bases and 0 bases, in that order; junction bases with no gene match: 9. The CDR3 spells CASSPPWTGANYGYTF. In nucleotides, the CDR3 is TGTGCCAGCAGTCCTCCCTGGACAGGTGCTAACTATGGCTACACCTTC.

This chain links TRBV25-1 with TRBJ1-1; possible D gene TRBD1, 6 bases. Looked up from germline, CDR1 is MGHDK and CDR2 is SYGVNS. The ends were cut back, 4 bases at V and 1 base at J, with 10 bases in the middle. This CDR3 has 14 amino acids. The CDR3 region is CASSVQGRNTEAFF. The CDR3 DNA sequence: TGTGCCAGCAGTGTTCAGGGGAGGAACACTGAAGCTTTCTTT.

This chain joins TRBV18 and TRBJ1-2; the D is unclear. This CDR3 contains 18 residues. Trimming left V 3 bases short and J 7 bases short, with 27 bases between. In germline, CDR1 is KGHSH, CDR2 LQKENI. Here the CDR3 DNA reads TGTGCCAGCTCACCTATTCAGTTTCAGGCCGAGCGGAAGAGTGGCTACACCTTC. Amino acid sequence: CASSPIQFQAERKSGYTF.

This clone was observed a single time. The chain has TRBV19 and TRBJ2-2; the match to TRBD1 covers 8 bases. J was trimmed by 7 bases and V by 3 bases; bases with no gene match: 4. The germline gives CDR1 LNHDA, CDR2 SQIVND (reference sequence). The CDR3 length is 14 residues. The CDR3: CASSIQGAGGELFF. The DNA of the CDR3 is TGTGCCAGTAGTATCCAGGGGGCCGGCGGGGAGCTGTTTTTT. The entire variable domain, with the rest obtained from reference TRBV19 and TRBJ2-2, is as follows: DGGITQSPKYLFRKEGQNVTLSCEQNLNHDAMYWYRQDPGQGLRLIYYSQIVNDFQKGDIAEGYSVSREKKESFPLTVTSAQKNPTAFYLCASSIQGAGGELFFGEGSRLTVL.

Only a few counts were recorded for this clone. The chain recombines TRBV28 with TRBJ1-4, with D perhaps matching TRBD1 (5 bases). The V gene's germline CDR1 is MDHEN and CDR2 SYDVKM. Trimming took 6 bases from V and 2 from J, leaving 7 bases between them. The CDR3 totals 13 residues. The CDR3 protein is CASSRQTNEKLFF. Written as DNA, the CDR3 is TGTGCCAGCAGCAGACAGACTAATGAAAAACTGTTTTTT.

This chain links TRBV19 with TRBJ2-1; possible D gene TRBD2, 6 bases. The germline CDR1 and CDR2 sequences are LNHDA and SQIVND (reference sequence). This CDR3 contains 14 residues. Trimming pared 7 bases from V and 7 bases from J, leaving 17 bases between. CDR3 residues: CASTRDFRMNEQFF. The CDR3 DNA reads TGTGCCAGTACGAGGGACTTCCGAATGAATGAGCAGTTCTTC.

This chain connects TRBV12-3 or TRBV12-4 to TRBJ2-7; 11 bases match TRBD2. The V and J ends lost 6 bases and 3 bases, in that order; junction bases with no gene match: 1. The CDR3 has 13 amino acids. Written as DNA, the CDR3 is TGTGCCAGCAGGGGGACTAGCGGCTACGAGCAGTACTTC. Its translation: CASRGTSGYEQYF.

This sequence joins TRBV18 and TRBJ1-4, with 9 nucleotides matching TRBD1. The CDR3 spans 16 residues. Germline values: CDR1 KGHSH, CDR2 LQKENI. After removal of 6 bases from V and 7 bases from J, the junction contained 12 bases not matched to a gene. Here the CDR3 DNA reads TGTGCCAGCTCTCCAGGGACAGGGTCGGTCCGTGAAAAACTGTTTTTT. Its translation is CASSPGTGSVREKLFF. The entire variable domain, with the rest obtained from reference TRBV18 and TRBJ1-4, is as follows: NAGVMQNPRHLVRRRGQEARLRCSPMKGHSHVYWYRQLPEEGLKFMVYLQKENIIDESGMPKERFSAEFPKEGPSILRIQQVVRGDSAAYFCASSPGTGSVREKLFFGSGTQLSVL.

This chain connects TRBV3-1 (or the pseudogene TRBV3-2) to TRBJ2-7, with 11 bases that match TRBD1. CDR3 length: 16 residues. V dropped 4 bases and J dropped 1; count of bases not matched to a gene: 6. Germline V gene sequence: CDR1 LGHDT, CDR2 YNNKEL (reference sequence). DNA of the CDR3: TGTGCCAGCAGCCCCGGGACAGGGGGAATGTCCTACGAGCAGTACTTC. Translating gives CASSPGTGGMSYEQYF.

The chain links TRBV19 to TRBJ2-6; D not certain. V gave up 3 bases and J gave up 3 bases, with 9 bases separating them. The CDR3 is 15 residues long. Germline V gene sequence: CDR1 LNHDA, CDR2 SQIVND (reference sequence). The CDR3 DNA is TGTGCCAGTAGTATTACAGAGAGTGGGGCCAACGTCCTGACTTTC. Its translation: CASSITESGANVLTF.

In its sample, this clone was seen once. V usage is TRBV27 and J usage is TRBJ1-4; no reliable D call. Germline V gene lookup returns CDR1 MNHEY and CDR2 SMNVEV (reference sequence). This CDR3 contains 14 residues. The V end lost 5 bases, the J end lost 7 bases, and 14 bases lay between the germline ends. The CDR3 here is CASSRKQRVEKLFF. The CDR3 nucleotides are TGTGCCAGCAGTCGAAAACAGAGAGTTGAAAAACTGTTTTTT.

The rearrangement uses TRBV20-1 and TRBJ2-7; maybe TRBD1 (5 bases). Germline V CDR1 and CDR2: DFQATT, SNEGSKA (reference sequence). This CDR3 contains 14 residues. V was clipped by 3 bases and J by 3 bases, with 15 bases between them. CDR3 nucleotide sequence: TGCAGTGCTAGTACACATCAGGGTAACTACGAGCAGTACTTC. Its translation: CSASTHQGNYEQYF.

This clone was observed once. V gene TRBV29-1 combines with J gene TRBJ2-2; TRBD2 might be the D (6 bases). The V gene lost 6 bases and the J gene lost 5 bases, with 19 bases spanning the gap. CDR3 size: 15 residues. CDR1 SQVTM and CDR2 ANQGSEA come from the germline V gene. CDR3 coding DNA: TGCAGCGTAATGCGGGACGCCCCATCGACCGGGGAGCTGTTTTTT. Translated, it gives CSVMRDAPSTGELFF.

The chain links TRBV28 to TRBJ1-2, with 9 bases that match TRBD1. The CDR3 length is 16 residues. Germline trimming cut 6 bases from V and 1 base from J; bases unmatched to any gene: 9. Per germline, CDR1 MDHEN and CDR2 SYDVKM. The CDR3, as DNA: TGTGCCAGCAGGCCTGGGACAGGGACACTTAACTATGGCTACACCTTC. Translated: CASRPGTGTLNYGYTF.